This T cell receptor beta chain stems from a study of T cells after yellow fever vaccination (dated by TCRdb to the late 2010s). The study in broad terms: The SMART-Seq v4 Ultra Low Input RNA kit was used to prepare libraries from fractions with low cell numbers. Blood was drawn at multiple timepoints before and after primary and secondary immunization, with bulk PBMC replicates and cell subsets isolated. To follow T-cell clones before and after both primary and booster YFV17D yellow fever vaccination, bulk TCR alpha and beta repertoires underwent longitudinal sequencing. Two healthy male donors made up the cohort, one aged 18 to 30 years and the other aged 30 to 40 years. Broad study findings and their caveats: A small fraction of clonotypes appeared in both the CD4 and CD8 compartments, likely as a result of convergent recombination. The secondary T-cell response was weaker than the primary response but faster, peaking on day 5 instead of day 15. After the booster, most of the clones that had expanded following primary vaccination were detected again (96% of CD4 and 88% of CD8), which suggests that memory was broadly maintained. Because only a couple of donors were included in the study, the extent to which the findings can be generalized is limited. FACS-sorted repertoires could contain abundant contaminating clonotypes from the bulk population, so computational filtering was required.

Synthesis of TCR cDNA relied on 5'RACE template switching, a step that introduced a universal primer site along with unique molecular identifiers. Priming for cDNA synthesis came from both the TCR alpha and TCR beta constant segments. Library amplification used two PCR steps, and the second PCR step added sample barcodes and sequencing adapters. Sequencing of the libraries was done on either Illumina HiSeq 2500 (2x100 bp) or NovaSeq (2x150 bp). Regarding the original processing steps: MIGEC handled demultiplexing of reads and collapsing into UMI consensus sequences, while MiXCR performed V(D)J alignment. Vaccine-responding clonotypes were identified with edgeR using replicate PBMC samples, with FDR below 0.01 and a log2 fold change above 5 up to day 15 being required. CD4 or CD8 identity was assigned to each bulk clonotype according to whether the clonotype was present at higher abundance in the sequenced CD4 repertoire or the sequenced CD8 repertoire. TCRdb cleaned the public reads at Q25 with fastp, built clones with MiXCR and kept in-frame beta chains. Each record represents a unique CDR3 protein, reported with the most common genes and DNA among its rows. The V and J calls come from TCRdb's annotation, not from the publication. The sample has more than 450,000 distinct CDR3 sequences on record, less than 25% of them singletons. About 15% of the sample lies in the top ten.

The treatment or condition label on this specimen signifies: live attenuated yellow fever vaccine strain. At each blood-draw timepoint, two biological replicates of bulk PBMCs were collected. PBMCs were isolated from peripheral blood using a standard Ficoll-Paque protocol. TriZol was used to extract RNA from bulk PBMCs, from CD4 and CD8 fractions, and from dextramer-positive and dextramer-negative fractions. A word on this clonotype: The antigen it binds to is not known. No base quality information exists; no much larger clone differs at one position.

V was cut back by 0 bases and J by 7 bases, leaving a gap of 10 bases between them. Based on the germline V gene, the CDR1 and CDR2 sequences are MNHEY and SVGAGI. The CDR3, from cysteine to phenylalanine, totals 15 residues. The entry retains the CDR3 DNA only, 45 bases that are in frame from base 1. This sequence was found in a man aged 18 to 30 who received the YFV17D yellow fever vaccine. Recombination connected TRBV6-5 to TRBJ1-6, with the D segment identity uncertain. Sequenced here: PBMCs, sampled 21 days after the first yellow fever vaccination. The CDR3 reads as follows: CASSYSILGNSPLHF. Read as DNA, the sequence is TGTGCCAGCAGTTACTCGATTCTAGGGAATTCACCCCTCCACTTT.